The table lists the clone carrying this TCR beta chain with many counts. The antigen is unknown. This specimen belongs to a study of CD8 T cells in ankylosing spondylitis. Quantitative 5'-RACE with molecular barcodes was used to make the TCR beta libraries. TCRdb redid the calling of the 5' RACE reads with MiXCR, one entry per CDR3 protein. The data hold about 250,000 distinct CDR3 sequences, with more than 20% observed a single time. The V end lost 6 bases, the J end lost 4 bases, and 15 bases lay between the germline ends. Germline assignment: CDR1 DFQATT and CDR2 SNEGSKA (reference sequence). CDR3 size: 13 residues. Study findings and constraints: Matched ankylosing spondylitis synovial fluid reportedly contained a significantly enriched population of disease-linked clones. Certain motif variants had earlier been reported in reactive arthritis synovial fluid and blood.

This TCR was recovered from a male donor with ankylosing spondylitis or in good health (not recorded which). V and J are TRBV20-1 and TRBJ1-2; a possible D gene is TRBD1 (6 bases). Sequencing was performed on blood, either unsorted or a sorted T cell fraction (not recorded which). The chain's CDR3 is CSAVTGRGYGYTF. The CDR3 nucleotides are TGCAGTGCAGTAACAGGGCGGGGCTATGGCTACACCTTC.